The 17 T cell receptor beta chains listed next were all sequenced from one sample in a study of low-dose radiotherapy and immunotherapy resistance in tumors (dated by TCRdb to between 2021 and 2023). First-strand cDNA was synthesized using Superscript III and a set of TRAV- and TRBV-specific primers, so that both TCRalpha and TCRbeta chains were covered. TCRs were amplified with Phusion for around 21 PCR cycles, with a constant-region primer paired with the adapter attached to the V primers. TCRdb reprocessing: public reads trimmed at Q25 with fastp, clones called with MiXCR, in-frame beta chains kept. Identical CDR3 protein sequences are pooled into one entry, listed with their most common genes and DNA. The sample table lists over 7,500 distinct CDR3 sequences, more than 65% of them with a count of one. Approximately 7% of the sample lies in the top ten. These receptors all come from a human donor with advanced metastatic prostate, ovarian, gallbladder or colorectal cancer (not recorded which). This table probably holds off-target reads from a library built for another chain.

This clonotype was found a few times. The chain recombines TRBV2 with TRBJ2-4; TRBD2 aligns across 8 bases. Germline V CDR1 and CDR2: SNHLY, FYNNEI. The CDR3 is 17 amino acids. Trimming at V came to 2 bases and at J to 2 bases, leaving 8 bases not matched to a gene. CDR3 DNA: TGTGCCAGCAGTGAACGGGGGACTAGGCTGACCAAAAACATTCAGTACTTC. It yields the protein CASSERGTRLTKNIQYF.

The gene calls are TRBV28 and TRBJ2-1; D is perhaps TRBD2 (7 bases). Germline V gene lookup returns CDR1 MDHEN and CDR2 SYDVKM. The CDR3 has 16 residues. V was cut by 5 bases and J by 3 bases, with 17 bases left in between. The DNA for the CDR3 is TGTGCCAGCAGTCCGCCCCGGGGGGCGTACTACAATGAGCAGTTCTTC. This gives the protein CASSPPRGAYYNEQFF.

This clonotype was seen only a few times. The chain employs TRBV12-3 or TRBV12-4 and TRBJ1-2; no reliable D call. The CDR3 loop spans 13 amino acids. The ends were cut back, 7 bases at V and 8 bases at J, with 17 bases in the middle. CDR3: CASTLGGLWGYTF. The DNA for the CDR3 is TGTGCCAGCACCCTCGGTGGGCTATGGGGCTACACCTTC.

This clonotype appeared a single time. V is TRBV6-2 or TRBV6-3 and J is TRBJ2-3; D not resolved. The V end lost 6 bases, the J end lost 5 bases, and 15 bases lay between the germline ends. Germline CDR1 and CDR2: MNHEY and SVGEGT. This CDR3 is built from 14 residues. CDR3 in DNA: TGTGCCAGCAGCGGGCTGGTGTTTGGAGATACGCAGTATTTT. It codes for CASSGLVFGDTQYF.

This chain connects TRBV10-2 to TRBJ2-5; tentatively, D is TRBD1 (5 bases). With 7 bases removed from V and 2 bases from J, the gap between germline ends came to 5 bases. Per the germline V gene, CDR1 is WSHSY and CDR2 is SAAADI. The CDR3 consists of 11 residues. The CDR3 is CASTGQETQYF. In DNA, the CDR3 is TGCGCCAGCACAGGGCAAGAGACCCAGTACTTC.

This chain uses TRBV7-9 with TRBJ2-1, with 7 bases identical to TRBD1. Per germline, CDR1 SEHNR and CDR2 FQNEAQ (reference sequence). V shed 3 bases, J shed 3 bases, and the junction held 5 bases outside the gene matches. This CDR3 has 15 amino acids. In DNA, the CDR3 is TGTGCCAGCAGCTTGCCGGGACAGCACTACAATGAGCAGTTCTTC. This codes for CASSLPGQHYNEQFF.

This chain links TRBV27 with TRBJ2-7, with D possibly being TRBD1 (7 bases). Trimming left V 0 bases short and J 4 bases short, with 16 bases between. There are 16 residues in the CDR3. Germline-derived CDR1 and CDR2 are MNHEY and SMNVEV (reference sequence). The CDR3: CASSLSNRGGLYEQYF. In DNA form, the CDR3 reads TGTGCCAGCAGTTTATCTAACAGGGGAGGATTATACGAGCAGTACTTC.

The rearrangement uses TRBV6-4 and TRBJ2-2, with TRBD1 as a possible D gene (5 bases). V was shortened by 2 bases and J by 9 bases, with 13 bases between the two germline ends. Germline CDR1 MRHNA, CDR2 SNTAGT. CDR3 length: 14 amino acids. In nucleotides, the CDR3 is TGTGCCAGCAGTGACGGGCAGGGTCCGAGGGAGCTGTTTTTT. Encoded protein: CASSDGQGPRELFF.

This clonotype appeared a single time. The chain combines TRBV10-3 with TRBJ1-1; D perhaps matches TRBD1 (5 bases). CDR3 length: 14 amino acids. V was pared by 2 bases and J by 4 bases, with 11 bases between. Germline V gene data show CDR1 as ENHRY and CDR2 as SYGVKD. This chain's CDR3 is CAISEGGTATEAFF. CDR3 in DNA: TGTGCCATCAGTGAGGGGGGTACCGCCACTGAAGCTTTCTTT.

This sequence joins TRBV6-1 and TRBJ2-7, with a weak D call TRBD1 (5 bases). V was cut by 7 bases and J by 5 bases, with 21 bases left in between. This CDR3 comprises 15 residues. The germline V gene has CDR1 MNHNS and CDR2 SASEGT. For the CDR3, the DNA is TGTGCCAGCACCTCCGCTGACAGTGGGATCGACGAGCAGTACTTC. Translating it yields CASTSADSGIDEQYF.

This clonotype was seen more than once but under ten times. V and J are TRBV29-1 and TRBJ2-1, with 8 bases that match TRBD1. The ends lost 2 bases at V and 4 bases at J; junction bases unmatched: 4. Germline values: CDR1 SQVTM, CDR2 ANQGSEA. This CDR3 has 14 amino acids. In DNA form, the CDR3 reads TGCAGCGTTGAAACAGGGGGAAGGTACAATGAGCAGTTCTTC. This codes for CSVETGGRYNEQFF.

The chain has TRBV6-5 and TRBJ2-1, with D tentatively TRBD2 (6 bases). Germline CDR1 MNHEY, CDR2 SVGAGI. V was cut by 0 bases and J by 10 bases, with 10 bases left in between. The CDR3 is 13 residues long. The CDR3 is CASSYSKSGEQFF. The CDR3 DNA reads TGTGCCAGCAGTTACTCGAAGAGCGGGGAGCAGTTCTTC.

The rearrangement joins TRBV27 to TRBJ1-5; tentative D call: TRBD1 (6 bases). Trimming removed 2 bases from V and 0 bases from J, with 8 bases in between. The CDR3 contains 15 residues. CDR1 and CDR2 from the germline V gene are MNHEY and SMNVEV (reference sequence). The CDR3 is CASSLDRNSNQPQHF. The CDR3 region has the DNA TGTGCCAGCAGTTTAGACAGGAATAGCAATCAGCCCCAGCATTTT.

The chain joins TRBV12-3 or TRBV12-4 to TRBJ2-7, with a weak D call TRBD2 (7 bases). V lost 7 bases and J lost 6, with 16 bases in between. The CDR3 loop spans 13 amino acids. The CDR3 bases are TGTGCCAGCACCCTAGGGGGGGAAGGCGAGCAGTACTTC. It is translated as CASTLGGEGEQYF.

The DNA of the CDR3 is TGTGCCAGCAGCCAGAGTCAGCCAGGGACAGGACCCCAGTACTTC. Translation: CASSQSQPGTGPQYF. The chain recombines TRBV14 with TRBJ2-5, with 8 bases fitting TRBD1. The V segment lost 3 bases and the J segment 9 bases; nucleotides outside the gene matches: 12. The V gene's germline CDR1 is SGHDN and CDR2 FVKESK. CDR3 length equals 15 residues.

Only a few counts were recorded for this clonotype. The V gene is TRBV11-2, the J gene TRBJ2-6; no clear D gene. V dropped 3 bases and J dropped 2 bases, with 11 bases sitting between them. Germline V lookup: CDR1 SGHAT, CDR2 FQNNGV. The CDR3 runs 16 residues. The CDR3 DNA sequence: TGTGCCAGCAGCTTCCAGGATCCCCCTGGGGCCAACGTCCTGACTTTC. Amino acids: CASSFQDPPGANVLTF.

This clonotype appeared a single time. The chain couples TRBV29-1 to TRBJ1-1; tentatively, D is TRBD1 (5 bases). This CDR3 is 10 amino acids long. V lost 7 bases and J 3 bases, leaving 6 bases between the germline ends. The germline V gene encodes CDR1 SQVTM and CDR2 ANQGSEA. CDR3 amino acids: CSGGHTEAFF. Written as DNA, the CDR3 is TGCAGCGGGGGACACACTGAAGCTTTCTTT. Drawing the rest from reference TRBV29-1 and TRBJ1-1, the complete variable domain is SAVISQKPSRDICQRGTSLTIQCQVDSQVTMMFWYRQQPGQSLTLIATANQGSEATYESGFVIDKFPISRPNLTFSTLTVSNMSPEDSSIYLCSGGHTEAFFGQGTRLTVV.